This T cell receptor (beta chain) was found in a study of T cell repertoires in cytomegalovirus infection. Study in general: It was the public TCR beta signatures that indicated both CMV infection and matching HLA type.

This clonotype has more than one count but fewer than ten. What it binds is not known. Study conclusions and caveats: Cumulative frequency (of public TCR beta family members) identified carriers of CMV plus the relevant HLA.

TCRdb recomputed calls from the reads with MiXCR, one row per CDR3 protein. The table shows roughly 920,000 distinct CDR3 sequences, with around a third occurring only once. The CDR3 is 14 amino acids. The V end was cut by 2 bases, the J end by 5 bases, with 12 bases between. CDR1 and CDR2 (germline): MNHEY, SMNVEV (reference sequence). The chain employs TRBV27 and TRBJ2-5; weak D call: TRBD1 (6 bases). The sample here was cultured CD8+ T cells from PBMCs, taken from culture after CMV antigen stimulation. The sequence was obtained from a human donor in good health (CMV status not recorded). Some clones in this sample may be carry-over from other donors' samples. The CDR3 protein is CASSLTSQGETQYF. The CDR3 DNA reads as TGTGCCAGCAGTTTAACCTCTCAGGGGGAGACCCAGTACTTC.